This TCR beta chain was retrieved from a study of blood T cell repertoires in COVID-19. Study context: Researchers got acute and convalescent COVID-19 samples from the United States, Italy and Spain. T cells, B-cell-depleted T cells, or PBMCs provided the cDNA or gDNA that served as material.

Methods used by the authors: Amplification of reference gene primers provided the estimated nucleated cell counts. Sequencing used immunoSEQ multiplex PCR; TCRdb keeps in-frame clones, though not all of them. That table is the source of V, J and clone size, and D and trimming were worked out from the DNA. The data hold 95,000 to 150,000 clones, with 80% observed a single time. J lost 5 bases, V lost 3 bases, and 5 bases had no gene match. Per germline, CDR1 MDHEN and CDR2 SYDVKM. This CDR3 comprises 14 residues. The TCR sequence derives from a human donor in a cohort sampled during active COVID-19. Sequenced input: peripheral blood. The V gene is TRBV28, the J gene TRBJ1-1; 8 nucleotides line up with TRBD1. CDR3 region: CASSLQGARTEAFF. The CDR3 bases are TGTGCCAGCAGTTTGCAGGGGGCGAGGACTGAAGCTTTCTTT.